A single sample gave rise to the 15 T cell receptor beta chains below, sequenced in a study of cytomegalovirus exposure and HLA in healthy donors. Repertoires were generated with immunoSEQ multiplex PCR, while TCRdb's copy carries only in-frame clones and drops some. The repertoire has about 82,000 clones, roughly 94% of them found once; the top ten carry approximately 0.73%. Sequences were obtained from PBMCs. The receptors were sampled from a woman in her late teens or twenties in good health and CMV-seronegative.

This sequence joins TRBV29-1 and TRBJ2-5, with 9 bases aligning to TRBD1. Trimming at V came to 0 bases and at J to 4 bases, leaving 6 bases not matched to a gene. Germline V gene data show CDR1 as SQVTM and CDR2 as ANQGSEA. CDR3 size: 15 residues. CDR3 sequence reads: CSVEDLGQGGETQYF. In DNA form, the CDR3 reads TGCAGCGTTGAAGATCTGGGACAGGGAGGAGAGACCCAGTACTTC.

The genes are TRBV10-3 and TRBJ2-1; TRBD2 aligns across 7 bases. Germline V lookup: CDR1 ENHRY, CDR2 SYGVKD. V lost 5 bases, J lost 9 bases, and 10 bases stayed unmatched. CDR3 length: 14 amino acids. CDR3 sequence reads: CAISYTVGEGEQFF. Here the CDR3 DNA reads TGTGCCATCAGTTACACGGTTGGGGAGGGTGAGCAGTTCTTC.

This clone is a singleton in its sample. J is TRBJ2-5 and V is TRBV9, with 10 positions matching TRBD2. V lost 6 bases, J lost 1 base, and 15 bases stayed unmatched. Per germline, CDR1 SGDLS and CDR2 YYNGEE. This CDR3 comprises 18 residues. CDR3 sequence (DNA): TGTGCCAGCACCAGGGGACTGTTGGCTAGCGGGGGCCAAGAGACCCAGTACTTC. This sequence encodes CASTRGLLASGGQETQYF. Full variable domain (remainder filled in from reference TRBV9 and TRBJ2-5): DSGVTQTPKHLITATGQRVTLRCSPRSGDLSVYWYQQSLDQGLQFLIQYYNGEERAKGNILERFSAQQFPDLHSELNLSSLELGDSALYFCASTRGLLASGGQETQYFGPGTRLLVL.

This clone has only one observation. CDR3 sequence: CASRPSGGQFNEQFF. The DNA of the CDR3 is TGCGCCAGCAGGCCTAGCGGGGGCCAATTCAATGAGCAGTTCTTC. This chain connects TRBV5-1 to TRBJ2-1, with 10 bases aligning to TRBD2. This CDR3 has 15 amino acids. Germline-derived CDR1 and CDR2 are SGHRS and YFSETQ. The trim removed 5 bases at V and 6 bases at J, leaving 8 bases unmatched.

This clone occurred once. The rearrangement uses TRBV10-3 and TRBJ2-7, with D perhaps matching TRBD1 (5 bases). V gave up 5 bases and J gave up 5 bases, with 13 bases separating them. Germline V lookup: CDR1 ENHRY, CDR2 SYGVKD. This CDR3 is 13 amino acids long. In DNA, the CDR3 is TGTGCCATCAGTCCCCAGGGTATGGACGAGCAGTACTTC. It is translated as CAISPQGMDEQYF.

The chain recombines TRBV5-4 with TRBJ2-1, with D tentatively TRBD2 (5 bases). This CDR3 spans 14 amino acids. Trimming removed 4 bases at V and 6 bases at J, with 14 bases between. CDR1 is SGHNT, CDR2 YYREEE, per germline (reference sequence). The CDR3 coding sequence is TGTGCCAGCAGCGCCACTCGCGCGGGCAATGAGCAGTTCTTC. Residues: CASSATRAGNEQFF. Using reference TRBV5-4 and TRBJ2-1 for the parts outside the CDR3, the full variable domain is ETGVTQSPTHLIKTRGQQVTLRCSSQSGHNTVSWYQQALGQGPQFIFQYYREEENGRGNFPPRFSGLQFPNYSSELNVNALELDDSALYLCASSATRAGNEQFFGPGTRLTVL.

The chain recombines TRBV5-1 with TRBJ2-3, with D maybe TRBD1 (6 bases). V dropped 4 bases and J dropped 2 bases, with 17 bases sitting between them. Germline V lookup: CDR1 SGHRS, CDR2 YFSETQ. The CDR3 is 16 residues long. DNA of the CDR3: TGCGCCAGCAGCGGGCGGACAAGGGGGACCACAGATACGCAGTATTTT. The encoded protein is CASSGRTRGTTDTQYF.

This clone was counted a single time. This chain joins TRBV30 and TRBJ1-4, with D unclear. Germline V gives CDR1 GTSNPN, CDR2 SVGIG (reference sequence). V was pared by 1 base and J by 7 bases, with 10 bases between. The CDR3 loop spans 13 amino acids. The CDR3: CAWSGSLGEKLFF. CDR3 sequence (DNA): TGTGCCTGGAGTGGGAGTCTAGGTGAAAAACTGTTTTTT.

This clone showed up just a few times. The CDR3 nucleotides read TGTGCCAGCAGCTTAGCGGGACAGGACTACGAGCAGTACTTC. Its translation is CASSLAGQDYEQYF. This rearrangement joins TRBV11-3 to TRBJ2-7; 8 bases are a match to TRBD1. The CDR3 is 14 amino acids. CDR1 and CDR2 from the germline V gene are SGHNT and YENEEA. Trimming cost V 1 base and J 3 bases; bases outside gene matches: 2.

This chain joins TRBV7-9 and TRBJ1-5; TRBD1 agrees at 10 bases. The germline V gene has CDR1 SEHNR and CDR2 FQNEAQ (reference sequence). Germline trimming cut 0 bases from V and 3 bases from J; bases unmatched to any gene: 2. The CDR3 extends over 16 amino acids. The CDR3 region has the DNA TGTGCCAGCAGCTTAGCTGGGACAGGGGCCAATCAGCCCCAGCATTTT. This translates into CASSLAGTGANQPQHF.

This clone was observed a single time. CDR3 nucleotides: TGCGCCAGCAGCCAAGATGGCCTAGCCACCGGGGAGCTGTTTTTT. Its protein product is CASSQDGLATGELFF. The gene calls are TRBV4-1 and TRBJ2-2; a weak D match, TRBD2 (5 bases). Germline lookup yields CDR1 MGHRA and CDR2 YSYEKL. V was cut by 0 bases and J by 4 bases, with 9 bases left in between. This CDR3 spans 15 amino acids.

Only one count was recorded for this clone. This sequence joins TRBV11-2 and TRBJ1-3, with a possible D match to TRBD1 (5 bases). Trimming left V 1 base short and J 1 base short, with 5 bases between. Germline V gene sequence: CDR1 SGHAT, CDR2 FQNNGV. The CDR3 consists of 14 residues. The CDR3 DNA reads TGTGCCAGCAGCTTAGCAGGGTCTGGAAACACCATATATTTT. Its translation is CASSLAGSGNTIYF.

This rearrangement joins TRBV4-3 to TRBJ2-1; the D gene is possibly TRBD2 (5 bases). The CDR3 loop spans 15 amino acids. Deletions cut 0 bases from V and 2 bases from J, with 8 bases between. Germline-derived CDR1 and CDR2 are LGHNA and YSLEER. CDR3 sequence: CASSQDQAAYNEQFF. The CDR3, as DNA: TGCGCCAGCAGCCAAGATCAAGCGGCCTACAATGAGCAGTTCTTC.

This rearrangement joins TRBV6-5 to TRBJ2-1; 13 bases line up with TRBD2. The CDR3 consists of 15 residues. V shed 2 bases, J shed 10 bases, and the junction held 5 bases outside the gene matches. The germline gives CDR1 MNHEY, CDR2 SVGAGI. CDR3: CASSYRTSGRGEQFF. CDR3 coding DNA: TGTGCCAGCAGTTACCGGACTAGCGGGAGAGGGGAGCAGTTCTTC.

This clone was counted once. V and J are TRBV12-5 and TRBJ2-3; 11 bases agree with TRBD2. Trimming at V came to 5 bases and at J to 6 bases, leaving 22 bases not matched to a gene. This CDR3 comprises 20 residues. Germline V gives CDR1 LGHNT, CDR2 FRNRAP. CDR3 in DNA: TGTGCTAGTGGTCTACTAGGGGGTCGTGGTTTAGCGGGGGGGTCGGATACGCAGTATTTT. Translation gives CASGLLGGRGLAGGSDTQYF. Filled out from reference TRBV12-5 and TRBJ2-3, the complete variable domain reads DARVTQTPRHKVTEMGQEVTMRCQPILGHNTVFWYRQTMMQGLELLAYFRNRAPLDDSGMPKDRFSAEMPDATLATLKIQPSEPRDSAVYFCASGLLGGRGLAGGSDTQYFGPGTRLTVL.